This T cell receptor (beta chain) was retrieved from a study of tissue T cells after allogeneic stem cell transplantation (dated by TCRdb to about 2022). Concerning the study at large: TCR beta repertoires were profiled across many tissues obtained from research autopsies of patients with and without GVHD, as well as in mouse models of GVHD. The human part of the study was a prospective observational study with no blinding and no randomization.

Library preparation employed the immunoSEQ multiplex PCR assay. TCRbeta CDR3 sequencing was performed at survey depth by Adaptive Biotechnologies, and CDR3 sequences, V/J genes, productive frequency and template counts were reported. TCR beta CDR3 regions were amplified from genomic DNA instead of RNA. On the authors' methods: Jensen-Shannon divergence was used to quantify pairwise repertoire overlap between tissues, with a value of 1 indicating complete divergence and a value of 0 indicating identical repertoires. Based on pairwise JSD values, tissues were grouped by single-linkage agglomerative hierarchical clustering, and the results were shown as dendrograms. GLIPH2 was applied to all patient samples using simulation_depth 1000, kmer_min_depth 3, and cdr3_length_cutoff 8, and only groups with more than two unique CDR3s were retained. A standardized tissue-overlap score was generated by extrapolating Jaccard GLIPH-group overlap across patients to a standard repertoire size of 1000 clones. Associations of diversity with clinical or experimental variables used linear mixed-effect models with tissue fixed effects and individual random effects. The table was pulled from immuneACCESS by TCRdb, which kept in-frame rearrangements only. Such tables lose some clones; where checked, under half of the loss comes from unresolved V genes, and the rest has no known cause. V and J calls and clone size come straight from that table; D and trimming were deduced from the DNA. The sample table records 8,500 to 9,000 clones; 44% of these occur just once. The ten largest clones take up approximately 1.5% of the sample.

What the time point label conveys for this sample: mouse harvest day 7 after allogeneic transplant. Each mouse graft, delivered by tail vein injection, combined 10^6 splenic CD5+ T cells with 10^7 T-cell-depleted bone marrow cells. To model GVHD in mice, a major MHC-mismatch B6 (H2b) into BALB/c (H2d) model was used, and tissues were profiled at day 7 or 14. On day 7 or 14 post-transplant, mouse tissues and retro-orbital blood were harvested with separate sterile tools for each animal, and livers were flushed beforehand. Before genomic DNA was isolated with the DNeasy Blood & Tissue Kit, mouse tissues were minced with razor blades in buffered saline. Broad study findings and their caveats: Which tissue TCRs were alloreactive or antigen-specific was not determined in the study, and some clones might have been persisting host cells. The patient cohort was small and varied clinically, and sampling depth was recognized as a limitation. Within patients, how anatomically similar tissues were was a major factor shaping TCR repertoire composition, regardless of disease or transplant status. Not many T cell clones showed up in more than one patient, yet clustering based on motifs uncovered repertoire signatures that were shared across patients in a tissue-specific way. In both patients and mice, only a limited portion of the TCR repertoire detected in tissues was captured by blood and spleen T cells.

This clone is assessed as medium-sized (0.01 to 0.1%). Its recognized antigen is unknown. This is a mouse receptor, so gene names and germline sequences are those of the mouse. From the germline J gene comes the end of the CDR3, since the read stops 1 residue before it. The germline V gene (reference sequence) yields KGHPV for CDR1 and FQNQEV for CDR2. Including the terminal cysteine and phenylalanine, the CDR3 comprises 14 residues. The DNA has 39 bases, all within the CDR3, and is read from base 1. V is trimmed back by 4 bases and J by 3 bases, and the junction contains 2 bases that no gene match accounts for.

Material: skin. The receptor comes from a female BALB/c mouse given C57BL/6 T cells with graft-versus-host disease after an allogeneic hematopoietic cell transplant. The chain is made from TRBV26 and TRBJ1-3, with 8 bases in between that match TRBD1. The sequenced part of the CDR3 DNA is TGTGCCAGCAGTCGGACAGGGCTTGGAAATACGCTCTAT. Its coded protein is CASSRTGLGNTLY. The full CDR3 is CASSRTGLGNTLYF.